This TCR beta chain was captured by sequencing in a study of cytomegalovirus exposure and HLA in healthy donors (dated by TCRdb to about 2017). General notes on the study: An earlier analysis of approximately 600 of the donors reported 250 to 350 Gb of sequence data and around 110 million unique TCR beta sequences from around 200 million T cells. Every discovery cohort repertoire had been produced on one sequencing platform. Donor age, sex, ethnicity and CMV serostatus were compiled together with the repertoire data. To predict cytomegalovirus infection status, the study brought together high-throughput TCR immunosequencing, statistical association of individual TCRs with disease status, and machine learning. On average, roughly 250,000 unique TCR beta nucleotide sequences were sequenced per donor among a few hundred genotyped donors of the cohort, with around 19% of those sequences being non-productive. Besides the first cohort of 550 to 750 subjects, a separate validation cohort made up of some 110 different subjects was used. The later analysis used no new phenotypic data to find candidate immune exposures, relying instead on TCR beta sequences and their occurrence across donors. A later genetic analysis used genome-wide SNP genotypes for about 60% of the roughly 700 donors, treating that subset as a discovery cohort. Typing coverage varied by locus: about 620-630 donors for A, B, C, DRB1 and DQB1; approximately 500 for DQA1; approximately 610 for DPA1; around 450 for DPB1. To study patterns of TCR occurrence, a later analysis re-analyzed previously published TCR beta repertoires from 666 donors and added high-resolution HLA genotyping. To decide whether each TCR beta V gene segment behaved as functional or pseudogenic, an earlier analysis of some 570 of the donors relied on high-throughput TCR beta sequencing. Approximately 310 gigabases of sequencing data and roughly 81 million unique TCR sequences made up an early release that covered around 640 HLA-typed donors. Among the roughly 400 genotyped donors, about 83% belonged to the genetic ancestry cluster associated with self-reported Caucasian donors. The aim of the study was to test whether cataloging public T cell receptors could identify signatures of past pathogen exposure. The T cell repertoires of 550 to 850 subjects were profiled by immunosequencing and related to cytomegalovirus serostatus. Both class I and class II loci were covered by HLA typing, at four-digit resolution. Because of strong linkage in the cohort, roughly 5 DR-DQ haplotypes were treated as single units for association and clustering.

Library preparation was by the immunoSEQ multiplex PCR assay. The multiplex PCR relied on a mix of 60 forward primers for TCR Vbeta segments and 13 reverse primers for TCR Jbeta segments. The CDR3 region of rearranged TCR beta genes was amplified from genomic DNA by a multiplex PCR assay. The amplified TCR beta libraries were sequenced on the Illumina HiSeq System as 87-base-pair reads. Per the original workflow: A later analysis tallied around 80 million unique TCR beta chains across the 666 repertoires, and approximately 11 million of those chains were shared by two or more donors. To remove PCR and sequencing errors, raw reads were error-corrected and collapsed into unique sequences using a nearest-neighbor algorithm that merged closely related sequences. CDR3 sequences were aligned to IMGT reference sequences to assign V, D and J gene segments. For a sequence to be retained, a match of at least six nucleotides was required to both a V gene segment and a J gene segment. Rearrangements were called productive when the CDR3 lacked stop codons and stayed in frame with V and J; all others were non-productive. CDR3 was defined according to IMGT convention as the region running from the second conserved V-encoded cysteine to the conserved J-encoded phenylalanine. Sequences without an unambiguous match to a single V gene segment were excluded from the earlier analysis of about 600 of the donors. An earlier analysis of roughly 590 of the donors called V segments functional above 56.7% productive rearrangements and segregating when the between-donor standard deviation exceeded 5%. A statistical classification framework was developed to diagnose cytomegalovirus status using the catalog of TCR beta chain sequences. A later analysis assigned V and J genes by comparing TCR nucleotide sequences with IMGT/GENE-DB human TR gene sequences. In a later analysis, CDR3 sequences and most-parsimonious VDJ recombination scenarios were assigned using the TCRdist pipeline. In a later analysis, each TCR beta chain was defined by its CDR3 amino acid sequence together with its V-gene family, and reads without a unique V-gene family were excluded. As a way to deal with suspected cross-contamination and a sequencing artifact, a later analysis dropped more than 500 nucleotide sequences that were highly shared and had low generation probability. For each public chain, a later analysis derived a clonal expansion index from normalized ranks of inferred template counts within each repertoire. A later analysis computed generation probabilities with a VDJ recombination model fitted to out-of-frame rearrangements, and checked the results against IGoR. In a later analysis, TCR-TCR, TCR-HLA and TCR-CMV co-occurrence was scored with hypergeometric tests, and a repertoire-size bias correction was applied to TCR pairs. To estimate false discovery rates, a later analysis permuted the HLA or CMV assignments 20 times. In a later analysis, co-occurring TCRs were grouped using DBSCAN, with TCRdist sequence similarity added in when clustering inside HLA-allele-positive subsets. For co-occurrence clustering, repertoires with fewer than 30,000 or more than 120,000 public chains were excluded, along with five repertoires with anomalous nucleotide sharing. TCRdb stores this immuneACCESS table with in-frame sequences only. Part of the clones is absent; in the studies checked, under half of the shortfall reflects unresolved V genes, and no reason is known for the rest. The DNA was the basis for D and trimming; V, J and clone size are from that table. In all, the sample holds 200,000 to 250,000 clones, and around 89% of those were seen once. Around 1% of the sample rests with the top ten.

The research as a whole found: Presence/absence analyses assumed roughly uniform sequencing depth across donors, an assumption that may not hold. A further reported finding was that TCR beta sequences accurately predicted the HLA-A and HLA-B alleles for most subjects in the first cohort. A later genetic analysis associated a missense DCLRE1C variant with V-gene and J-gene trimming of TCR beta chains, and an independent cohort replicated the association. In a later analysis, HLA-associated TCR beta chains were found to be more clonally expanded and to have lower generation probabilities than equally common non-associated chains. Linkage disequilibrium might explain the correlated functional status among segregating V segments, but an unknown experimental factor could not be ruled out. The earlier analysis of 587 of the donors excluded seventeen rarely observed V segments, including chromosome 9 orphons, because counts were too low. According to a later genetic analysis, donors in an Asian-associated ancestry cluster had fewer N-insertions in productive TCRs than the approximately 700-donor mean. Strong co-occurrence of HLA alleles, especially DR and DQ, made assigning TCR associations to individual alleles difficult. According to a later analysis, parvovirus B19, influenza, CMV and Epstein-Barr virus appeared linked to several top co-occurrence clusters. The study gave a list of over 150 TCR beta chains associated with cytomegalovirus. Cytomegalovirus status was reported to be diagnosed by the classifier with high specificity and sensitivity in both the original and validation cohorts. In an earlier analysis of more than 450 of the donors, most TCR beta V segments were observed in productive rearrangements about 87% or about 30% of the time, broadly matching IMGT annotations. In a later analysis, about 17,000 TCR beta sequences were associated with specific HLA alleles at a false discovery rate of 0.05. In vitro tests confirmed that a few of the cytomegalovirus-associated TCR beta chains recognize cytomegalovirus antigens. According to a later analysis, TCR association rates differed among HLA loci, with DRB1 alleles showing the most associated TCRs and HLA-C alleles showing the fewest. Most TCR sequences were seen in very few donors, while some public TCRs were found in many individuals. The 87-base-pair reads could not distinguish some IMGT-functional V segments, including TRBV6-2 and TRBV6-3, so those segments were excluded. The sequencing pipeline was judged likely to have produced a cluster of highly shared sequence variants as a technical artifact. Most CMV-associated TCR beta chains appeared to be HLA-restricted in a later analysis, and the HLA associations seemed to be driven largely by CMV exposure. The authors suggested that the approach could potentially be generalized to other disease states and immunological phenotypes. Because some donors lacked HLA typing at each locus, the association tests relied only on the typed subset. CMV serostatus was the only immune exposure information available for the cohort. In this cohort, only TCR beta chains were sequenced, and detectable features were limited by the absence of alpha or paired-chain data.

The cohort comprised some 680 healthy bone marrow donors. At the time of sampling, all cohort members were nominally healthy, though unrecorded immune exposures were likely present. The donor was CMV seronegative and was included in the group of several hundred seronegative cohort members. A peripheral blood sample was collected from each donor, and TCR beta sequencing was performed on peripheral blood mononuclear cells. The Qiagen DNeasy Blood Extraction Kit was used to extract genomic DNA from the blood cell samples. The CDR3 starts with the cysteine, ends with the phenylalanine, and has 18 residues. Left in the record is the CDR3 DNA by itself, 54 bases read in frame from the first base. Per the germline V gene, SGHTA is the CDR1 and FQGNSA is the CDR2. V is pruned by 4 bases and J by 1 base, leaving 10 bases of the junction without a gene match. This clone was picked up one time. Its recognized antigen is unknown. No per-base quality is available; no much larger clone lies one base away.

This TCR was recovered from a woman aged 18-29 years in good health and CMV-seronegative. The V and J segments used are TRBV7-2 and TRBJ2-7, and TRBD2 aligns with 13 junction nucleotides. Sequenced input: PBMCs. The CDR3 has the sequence CASSSRTSGSRRSYEQYF. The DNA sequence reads TGTGCCAGCAGCTCTAGGACTAGCGGGAGCCGTAGGTCCTACGAGCAGTACTTC.